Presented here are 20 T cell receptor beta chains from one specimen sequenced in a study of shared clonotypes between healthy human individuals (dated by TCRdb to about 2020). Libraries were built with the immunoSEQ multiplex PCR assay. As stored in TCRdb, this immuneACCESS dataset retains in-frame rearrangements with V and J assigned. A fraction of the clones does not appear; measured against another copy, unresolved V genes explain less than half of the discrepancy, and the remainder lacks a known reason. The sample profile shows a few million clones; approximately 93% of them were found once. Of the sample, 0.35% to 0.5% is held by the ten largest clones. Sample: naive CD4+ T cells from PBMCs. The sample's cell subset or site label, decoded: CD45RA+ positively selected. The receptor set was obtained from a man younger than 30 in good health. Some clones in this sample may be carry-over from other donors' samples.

Written as DNA, the CDR3 is TGTGCCAGCAGTTCAGAATCCCCGGGCTATGGCTACACCTTC. It codes for CASSSESPGYGYTF. The rearrangement links TRBV28 to TRBJ1-2; no clear D gene. V lost 4 bases and J lost 4, with 13 bases in between. Germline-derived CDR1 and CDR2 are MDHEN and SYDVKM. CDR3 size: 14 residues.

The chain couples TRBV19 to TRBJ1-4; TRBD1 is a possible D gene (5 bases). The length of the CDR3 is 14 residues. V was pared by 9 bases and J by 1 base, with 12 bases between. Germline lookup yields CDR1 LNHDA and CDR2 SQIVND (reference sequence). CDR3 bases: TGTGCCAGCAATCTCAGGGTAACTAATGAAAAACTGTTTTTT. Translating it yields CASNLRVTNEKLFF.

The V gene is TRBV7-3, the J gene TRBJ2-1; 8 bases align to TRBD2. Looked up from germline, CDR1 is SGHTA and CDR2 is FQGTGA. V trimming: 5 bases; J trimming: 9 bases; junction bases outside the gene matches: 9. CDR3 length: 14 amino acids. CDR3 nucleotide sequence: TGTGCCAGCAGCACTGGACTAGCCTCAAGTGAGCAGTTCTTC. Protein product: CASSTGLASSEQFF.

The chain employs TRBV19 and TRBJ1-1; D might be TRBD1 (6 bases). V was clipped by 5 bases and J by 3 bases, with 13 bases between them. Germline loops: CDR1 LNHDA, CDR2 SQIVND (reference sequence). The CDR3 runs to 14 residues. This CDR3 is CASSRQASYTEAFF. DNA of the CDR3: TGTGCCAGTAGTCGACAGGCTTCATACACTGAAGCTTTCTTT.

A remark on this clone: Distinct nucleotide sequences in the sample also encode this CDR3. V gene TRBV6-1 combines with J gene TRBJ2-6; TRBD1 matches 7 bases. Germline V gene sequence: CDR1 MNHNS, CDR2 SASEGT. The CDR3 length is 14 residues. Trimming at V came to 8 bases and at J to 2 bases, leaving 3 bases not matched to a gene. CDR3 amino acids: CASVRGPGANVLTF. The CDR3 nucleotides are TGTGCCAGCGTGAGGGGGCCTGGGGCCAACGTCCTGACTTTC.

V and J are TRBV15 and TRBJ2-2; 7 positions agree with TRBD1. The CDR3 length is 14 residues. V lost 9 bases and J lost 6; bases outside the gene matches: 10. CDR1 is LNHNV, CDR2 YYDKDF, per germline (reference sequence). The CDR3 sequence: CATKGTVSAGELFF. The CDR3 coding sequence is TGTGCCACAAAAGGGACAGTGTCCGCCGGGGAGCTGTTTTTT.

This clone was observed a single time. The CDR3 protein is CASRSDNYGYTF. DNA of the CDR3: TGTGCCAGCAGGTCGGATAACTATGGCTACACCTTC. The chain has TRBV6-1 and TRBJ1-2; D is ambiguous. V was cut by 6 bases and J by 1 base, with 6 bases left in between. CDR3 length: 12 residues. Germline-derived CDR1 and CDR2 are MNHNS and SASEGT.

CDR3 region: CASSLGQRVQETQYF. The CDR3 DNA is TGTGCCAGCAGTCTGGGACAGCGGGTCCAAGAGACCCAGTACTTC. The gene calls are TRBV28 and TRBJ2-5; tentatively, D is TRBD1 (7 bases). The germline V and J ends were trimmed by 5 bases and 1 base, with 14 bases remaining between them. Germline CDR1 is MDHEN and CDR2 is SYDVKM. This CDR3 contains 15 residues.

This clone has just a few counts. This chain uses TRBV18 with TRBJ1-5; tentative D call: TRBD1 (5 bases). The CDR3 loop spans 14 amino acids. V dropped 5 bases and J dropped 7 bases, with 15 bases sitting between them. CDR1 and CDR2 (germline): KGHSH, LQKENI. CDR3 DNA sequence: TGTGCCAGCTCAGAGAGCAGGGACGGACAGCCCCAGCATTTT. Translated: CASSESRDGQPQHF.

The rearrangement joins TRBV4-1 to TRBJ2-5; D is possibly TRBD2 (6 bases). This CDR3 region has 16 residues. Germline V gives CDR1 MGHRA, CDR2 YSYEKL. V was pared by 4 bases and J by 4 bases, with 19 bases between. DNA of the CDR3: TGCGCCAGCAGCCTCCAACTAGCCCAAGGAATAGAGACCCAGTACTTC. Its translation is CASSLQLAQGIETQYF.

CDR3 amino acids: CAISESVGGTYEQYF. CDR3 coding DNA: TGTGCCATCAGTGAGTCAGTGGGAGGGACCTACGAGCAGTACTTC. This sequence joins TRBV10-3 and TRBJ2-7, with 7 bases matching TRBD2. V dropped 0 bases and J dropped 2; count of bases not matched to a gene: 4. The CDR3 consists of 15 residues. CDR1 is ENHRY, CDR2 SYGVKD, per germline.

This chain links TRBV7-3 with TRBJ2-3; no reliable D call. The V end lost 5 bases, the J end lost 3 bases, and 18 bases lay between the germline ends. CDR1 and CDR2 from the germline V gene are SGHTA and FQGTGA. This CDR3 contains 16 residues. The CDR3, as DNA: TGTGCCAGCAGCGCACGACCCGGTGGGCATACAGATACGCAGTATTTT. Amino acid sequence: CASSARPGGHTDTQYF. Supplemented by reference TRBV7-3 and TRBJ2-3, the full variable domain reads GAGVSQTPSNKVTEKGKYVELRCDPISGHTALYWYRQSLGQGPEFLIYFQGTGAADDSGLPNDRFFAVRPEGSVSTLKIQRTERGDSAVYLCASSARPGGHTDTQYFGPGTRLTVL.

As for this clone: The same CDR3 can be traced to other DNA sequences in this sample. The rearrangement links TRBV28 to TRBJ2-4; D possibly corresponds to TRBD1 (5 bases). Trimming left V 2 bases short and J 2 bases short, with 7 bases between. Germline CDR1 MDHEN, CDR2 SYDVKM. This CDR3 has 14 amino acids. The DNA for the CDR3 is TGTGCCAGCAGTTTAGCAGGGTCCAAAAACATTCAGTACTTC. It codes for CASSLAGSKNIQYF.

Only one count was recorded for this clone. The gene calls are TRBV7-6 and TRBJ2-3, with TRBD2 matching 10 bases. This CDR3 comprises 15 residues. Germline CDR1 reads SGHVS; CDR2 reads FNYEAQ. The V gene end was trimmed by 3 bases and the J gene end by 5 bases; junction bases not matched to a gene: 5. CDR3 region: CASSLVAGGIDTQYF. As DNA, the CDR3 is TGTGCCAGCAGCTTGGTAGCGGGAGGAATAGATACGCAGTATTTT.

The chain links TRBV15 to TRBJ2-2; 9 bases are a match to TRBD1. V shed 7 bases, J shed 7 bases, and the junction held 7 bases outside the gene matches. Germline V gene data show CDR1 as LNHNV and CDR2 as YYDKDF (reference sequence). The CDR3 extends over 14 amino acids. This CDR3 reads CATTLTGGHGELFF. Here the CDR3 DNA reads TGTGCCACCACATTGACAGGGGGTCACGGGGAGCTGTTTTTT.

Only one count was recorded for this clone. CDR3 amino acids: CASSQVGTASYEQYF. In DNA, the CDR3 is TGCGCCAGCAGCCAAGTCGGGACGGCCTCCTACGAGCAGTACTTC. The chain joins TRBV4-1 to TRBJ2-7; D is tentatively TRBD1 or TRBD2 (5 bases each). V lost 1 base, J lost 0 bases, and 10 bases lay in between. Germline V gene data show CDR1 as MGHRA and CDR2 as YSYEKL. There are 15 residues in the CDR3.

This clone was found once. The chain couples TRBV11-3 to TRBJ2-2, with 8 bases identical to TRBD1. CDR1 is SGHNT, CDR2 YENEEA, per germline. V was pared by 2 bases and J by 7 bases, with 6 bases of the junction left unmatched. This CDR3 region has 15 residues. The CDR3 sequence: CASSLSYRGYGELFF. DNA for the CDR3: TGTGCCAGCAGCTTATCTTACAGGGGGTACGGGGAGCTGTTTTTT. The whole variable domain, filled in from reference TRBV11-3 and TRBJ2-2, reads EAGVVQSPRYKIIEKKQPVAFWCNPISGHNTLYWYLQNLGQGPELLIRYENEEAVDDSQLPKDRFSAERLKGVDSTLKIQPAELGDSAVYLCASSLSYRGYGELFFGEGSRLTVL.

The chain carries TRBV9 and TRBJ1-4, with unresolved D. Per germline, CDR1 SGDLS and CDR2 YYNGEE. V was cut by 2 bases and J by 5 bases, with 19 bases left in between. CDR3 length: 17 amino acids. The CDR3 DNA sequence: TGTGCCAGCAGCGTGGGCGCCCGGGTTGCCCAAAATGAAAAACTGTTTTTT. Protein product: CASSVGARVAQNEKLFF.

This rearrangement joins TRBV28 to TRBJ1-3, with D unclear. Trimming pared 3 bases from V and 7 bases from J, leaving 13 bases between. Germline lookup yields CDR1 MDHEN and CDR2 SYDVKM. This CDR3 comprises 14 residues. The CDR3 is CASSFEGRSNTIYF. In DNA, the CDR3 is TGTGCCAGCAGTTTTGAGGGCAGGAGCAACACCATATATTTT.

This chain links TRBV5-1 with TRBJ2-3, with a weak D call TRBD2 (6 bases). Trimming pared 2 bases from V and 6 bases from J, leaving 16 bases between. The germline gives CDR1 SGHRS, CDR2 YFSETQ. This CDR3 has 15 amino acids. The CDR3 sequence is CASSFGAGTGDTQYF. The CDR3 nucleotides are TGCGCCAGCAGCTTCGGTGCGGGAACCGGGGATACGCAGTATTTT. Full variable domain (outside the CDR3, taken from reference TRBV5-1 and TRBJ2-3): KAGVTQTPRYLIKTRGQQVTLSCSPISGHRSVSWYQQTPGQGLQFLFEYFSETQRNKGNFPGRFSGRQFSNSRSEMNVSTLELGDSALYLCASSFGAGTGDTQYFGPGTRLTVL.